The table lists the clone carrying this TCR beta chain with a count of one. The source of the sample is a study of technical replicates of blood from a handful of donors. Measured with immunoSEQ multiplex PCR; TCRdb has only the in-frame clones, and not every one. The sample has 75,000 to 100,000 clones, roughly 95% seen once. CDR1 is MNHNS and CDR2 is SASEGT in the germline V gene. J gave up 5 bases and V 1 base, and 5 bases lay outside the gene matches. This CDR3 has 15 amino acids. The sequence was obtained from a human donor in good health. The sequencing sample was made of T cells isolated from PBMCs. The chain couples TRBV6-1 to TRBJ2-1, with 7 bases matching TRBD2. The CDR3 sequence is CASSEGYGRNNEQFF. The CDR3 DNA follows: TGTGCCAGCAGTGAAGGATACGGGAGGAACAATGAGCAGTTCTTC.